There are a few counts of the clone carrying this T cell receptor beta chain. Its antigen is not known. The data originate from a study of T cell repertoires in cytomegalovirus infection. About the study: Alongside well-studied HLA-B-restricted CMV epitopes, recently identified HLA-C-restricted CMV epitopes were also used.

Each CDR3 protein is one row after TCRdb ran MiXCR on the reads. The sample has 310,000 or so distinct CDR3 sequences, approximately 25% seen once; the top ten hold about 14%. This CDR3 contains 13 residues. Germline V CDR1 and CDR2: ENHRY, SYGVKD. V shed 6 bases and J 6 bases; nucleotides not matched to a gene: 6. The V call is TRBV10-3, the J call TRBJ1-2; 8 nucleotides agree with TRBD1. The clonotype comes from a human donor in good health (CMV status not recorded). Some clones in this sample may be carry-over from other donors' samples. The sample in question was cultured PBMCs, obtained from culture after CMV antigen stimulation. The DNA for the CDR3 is TGTGCCATCAGGCCGACAGGGGAGAATGGCTACACCTTC. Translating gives CAIRPTGENGYTF.